The present T cell receptor beta chain was sequenced within a study of CD8 T cells in ankylosing spondylitis. Study outcomes and limitations: Researchers reportedly found disease-linked clones significantly enriched in matched ankylosing spondylitis synovial fluid. A motif in TCR beta, a set of 8 or 9 highly homologous variants, appeared characteristic of ankylosing spondylitis blood.

This clonotype was observed at least ten times. Antigen specificity is unknown. V was clipped by 3 bases and J by 1 base; unmatched bases: 5. The CDR3 is 15 residues long. From germline, CDR1 is SQVTM and CDR2 ANQGSEA. TCRdb passed the 5' RACE reads through MiXCR, listing each CDR3 protein once. The sample records 750,000 to 850,000 distinct CDR3 sequences, 12% being singletons. The J gene is TRBJ2-3, the V gene TRBV29-1, with 9 bases matching TRBD1. This clonotype originated in a male donor with ankylosing spondylitis. Input material: blood, either unsorted or a sorted T cell fraction (not recorded which). The CDR3 nucleotides are TGCAGCGTTGATGGTCGGACAGGGGGCACAGATACGCAGTATTTT. It specifies CSVDGRTGGTDTQYF.